This passage covers 13 T cell receptor beta chains from one sample sequenced in a study of identical twins. TCRdb used MiXCR to reprocess the 5' RACE reads, holding one entry per CDR3 protein. The repertoire holds around 530,000 distinct CDR3 sequences, nearly 15% seen once, with around 0.4% in the top ten. A further study also used this sample, focusing on yellow fever vaccine responses in identical twins.

Material: CD4+ T cells sorted from blood. These receptors originate from a woman aged 18-29 years in good health.

This clonotype was seen a handful of times. The chain links TRBV20-1 to TRBJ2-3; TRBD2 aligns across 8 bases. This CDR3 contains 15 residues. The germline gives CDR1 DFQATT, CDR2 SNEGSKA (reference sequence). V was clipped by 2 bases and J by 4 bases; unmatched bases: 8. CDR3 coding DNA: TGCAGTGCTAGACGCCCGGGACTAGTTGCAGATACGCAGTATTTT. Protein sequence: CSARRPGLVADTQYF.

This clonotype was recorded a few times. The gene calls are TRBV27 and TRBJ2-2; 15 bases fit TRBD2. V shed 2 bases and J 8 bases; nucleotides not matched to a gene: 3. This CDR3 region has 16 residues. CDR1 MNHEY and CDR2 SMNVEV come from the germline V gene (reference sequence). This CDR3 reads CASSLPGTSGRGELFF. The CDR3 nucleotides read TGTGCCAGCAGTTTACCCGGGACTAGCGGGAGGGGGGAGCTGTTTTTT.

This chain joins TRBV5-6 and TRBJ2-5, with a weak D call TRBD1 (5 bases). The germline V gene encodes CDR1 SGHDT and CDR2 YYEEEE. Trimming removed 2 bases at V and 4 bases at J, with 9 bases between. CDR3 size: 13 residues. The CDR3 DNA reads TGTGCCAGCAGCTTCGGCAGGGCAGAGACCCAGTACTTC. Residues: CASSFGRAETQYF.

The gene calls are TRBV12-3 or TRBV12-4 and TRBJ2-3, with 8 bases matching TRBD2. This CDR3 has 14 residues. Losses at the gene ends were 11 bases for V and 1 base for J; bases not matched to a gene: 8. The CDR3 protein is CARPTGGGTDTQYF. CDR3 nucleotides: TGTGCCCGACCCACCGGGGGGGGCACAGATACGCAGTATTTT.

This clonotype came up a few times. The chain uses TRBV12-3 or TRBV12-4 and TRBJ2-7, with 9 bases aligning to TRBD1. The CDR3 is made up of 15 amino acids. The junction had 8 bases not matched to a gene; V was cut back by 7 bases and J by 1 base. The CDR3 loop is CASNLGTGRSYEQYV. Written as DNA, the CDR3 is TGTGCCAGCAACCTCGGGACAGGGAGGTCCTACGAGCAGTACGTC.

This clonotype has only a few counts. The chain recombines TRBV6-2 or TRBV6-3 with TRBJ2-6; no clear D gene. CDR1 and CDR2 from the germline V gene are MNHEY and SVGEGT. The CDR3 is 16 residues long. V dropped 2 bases and J dropped 5 bases, with 13 bases sitting between them. CDR3 coding DNA: TGTGCCAGCAGTTACGATCGCACCGGCAGGGCCAACGTCCTGACTTTC. This codes for CASSYDRTGRANVLTF.

CDR3 region: CASSPSAGASNEQFF. The CDR3 DNA reads TGTGCCAGCTCACCGTCAGCGGGGGCTAGCAATGAGCAGTTCTTC. The J gene is TRBJ2-1, the V gene TRBV18, with TRBD2 matching over 8 bases. Germline CDR1 reads KGHSH; CDR2 reads LQKENI. The CDR3 is 15 residues long. V shed 3 bases and J 6 bases; nucleotides not matched to a gene: 7.

This clonotype was seen a few times. The V and J genes are TRBV25-1 and TRBJ1-3; D remains unclear. Germline CDR1 reads MGHDK; CDR2 reads SYGVNS. Trimming shortened V by 0 bases and J by 0 bases, and 12 bases separated the two germline ends. The CDR3 sequence is 17 residues long. CDR3 protein: CASSEYGPLTSGNTIYF. The CDR3 nucleotides read TGTGCCAGCAGTGAATACGGCCCACTGACCTCTGGAAACACCATATATTTT.

This clonotype was observed a handful of times. The chain links TRBV7-7 to TRBJ2-7; TRBD1 matches 8 bases. This CDR3 has 16 residues. With V trimmed by 8 bases and J by 7 bases, 19 bases remained unmatched. Germline CDR1 SSHAT, CDR2 FNYEAQ (reference sequence). CDR3 coding DNA: TGTGCCAGCTCCCCTTTACCGGGACAGGTCTTGAGTGAGCAGTACTTC. Its translation is CASSPLPGQVLSEQYF.

V usage is TRBV4-2 and J usage is TRBJ2-2; D gene uncertain. The length of the CDR3 is 14 residues. Germline CDR1 is LGHNA and CDR2 is YNFKEQ. The V and J ends lost 0 bases and 6 bases respectively, with 8 bases between them. CDR3 DNA sequence: TGTGCCAGCAGCCAAGATATAGGTTCCGGGGAGCTGTTTTTT. It yields the protein CASSQDIGSGELFF.

The gene calls are TRBV2 and TRBJ1-3; D is uncertain. Trimming shortened V by 8 bases and J by 1 base, and 3 bases separated the two germline ends. Germline lookup yields CDR1 SNHLY and CDR2 FYNNEI. The CDR3 is made up of 11 amino acids. This chain's CDR3 is CASLSGNTIYF. As DNA, the CDR3 is TGTGCCAGCCTATCTGGAAACACCATATATTTT.

The chain is built from TRBV5-1 and TRBJ2-1; D possibly corresponds to TRBD1 (5 bases). Germline lookup yields CDR1 SGHRS and CDR2 YFSETQ. The CDR3 extends over 18 amino acids. V was trimmed by 0 bases and J by 2 bases, leaving 18 bases between them. CDR3 loop: CASSLEGQGAPTYNEQFF. CDR3 nucleotides: TGCGCCAGCAGCTTGGAGGGGCAGGGCGCACCGACCTACAATGAGCAGTTCTTC.

This clonotype was picked up a small number of times. The rearrangement links TRBV10-3 to TRBJ1-2, with D perhaps matching TRBD1 (5 bases). CDR3 length: 13 amino acids. In germline, CDR1 is ENHRY, CDR2 SYGVKD. Trimming cost V 9 bases and J 5 bases, with 16 bases left between them. In DNA form, the CDR3 reads TGTGCCATTTCTCCCGGGACCACATATGGCTACACCTTC. Residues: CAISPGTTYGYTF.